This T cell receptor (beta chain) was profiled in a study of T cells in Graves' hyperthyroidism and ophthalmopathy. Study summary: Peripheral blood was taken when the disease was first diagnosed, before any treatment began. Study outcomes and limitations: In validation, the model predicted ophthalmopathy. These predictions came a median approximately six months before onset.

This clonotype was detected only a few times. Its antigen is unidentified. Uncontrolled infection, other autoimmune disease, pregnancy or lactation disqualified patients from enrolment. The CDR3 regions of TCR beta were amplified from RNA transcripts. Primed by the HTBI set, a first-round RT-PCR was run on the TCR CDR3. From the multiplex PCR reads, TCRdb called clonotypes with MiXCR, one entry per CDR3 protein. This sample has 450,000 to 500,000 distinct CDR3 sequences; under 25% occur once, and the top ten carry about half. The specimen sequenced was blood. This receptor was identified in a woman in her 70s with Graves' ophthalmopathy.

CDR3 amino acids: CASSSRSGANTGELFF. CDR3 coding DNA: TGTGCCAGCAGCTCTCGAAGCGGGGCGAACACCGGGGAGCTGTTTTTT. The chain carries TRBV11-3 and TRBJ2-2, with 7 bases identical to TRBD2. J gave up 0 bases and V 4 bases, and 5 bases lay outside the gene matches. CDR3 size: 16 residues. CDR1 SGHNT and CDR2 YENEEA come from the germline V gene. Using reference TRBV11-3 and TRBJ2-2 for the parts outside the CDR3, the full variable domain is EAGVVQSPRYKIIEKKQPVAFWCNPISGHNTLYWYLQNLGQGPELLIRYENEEAVDDSQLPKDRFSAERLKGVDSTLKIQPAELGDSAVYLCASSSRSGANTGELFFGEGSRLTVL.